This record concerns one T cell receptor (beta chain) sequence. Its binding antigen is unknown. No base qualities exist here, and no much larger clone lies one base off it. These data belong to a study of memory CD4+ T cells and cytomegalovirus serostatus (dated by TCRdb to 2018 to 2020). Regarding the research as a whole: The cohort included about 33 healthy adults from Belgium, of whom 9 were CMV seropositive and about 25 were CMV seronegative. To replicate a published TCR-based CMV serostatus classifier, the researchers sequenced the CD4+ memory TCRbeta repertoires of a Belgian cohort whose cytomegalovirus serostatus was known.

Beyond this particular receptor, the publication reports: A median bootstrapped AUC of 0.95 with a 95% CI of 0.76-1.00 was achieved on the Belgian cohort by the original-framework classifier. The results were read as suggesting that the CMV-associated TCR signature is, for the most part, present in the CD4+ memory repertoire. Only CD4+CD45RO+ memory cells were sequenced, unlike the original study, which covered naive and memory CD4+ and CD8+ populations. CMV serostatus prediction reached a median bootstrapped AUC of approximately 0.95 with the original framework and over 0.8 with a US-trained random forest. Of over 150 previously reported CMV-associated TCRbeta sequences, 67 appeared in the CD4+ memory repertoires, each in one to five individuals.

Genomic DNA was extracted from sorted cells with the Quick-DNA Microprep Kit. Amplification of TCRbeta DNA was done with the immunoSEQ hsTCRbeta kit, following the protocol from the manufacturer. TCRbeta libraries were sequenced on an Illumina MiSeq instrument. The authors' pipeline ran thus. After out-of-frame sequences were removed, some 2 million distinct TCRbeta sequences remained, averaging roughly 67,000 per individual. Each individual was scored using the number of about 180 previously reported CMV-associated TCRbeta sequences that the individual carried and the total number of productive distinct TCRbeta sequences. A beta-binomial model was reimplemented in Python, and scikit-learn random forests with default parameters were trained on data from the US cohort. Classifier performance on the Belgian cohort was summarized as median AUC with percentile confidence intervals over 10,000 bootstrap iterations. TCRdb took over this immuneACCESS table, retaining in-frame rearrangements with V and J assigned. Such tables are incomplete; in checked studies, under half of the missing clones stem from an unresolved V gene, and the remainder is unexplained. Clone size and the V and J calls come from that table; the DNA yielded D and trimming. This sample has approximately 50,000 clones in its table, and about 70% of those were observed once. The ten top clones hold about 2.7% of the sample.

A FACSAria II was used to sort memory CD4+ T cells, defined as single viable CD3+CD4+CD8-CD45RO+ cells. CMV serostatus was determined with a Roche Elecsys assay detecting serum IgG against CMV pp150, pp28, p38 and p52. Once the samples were thawed, total CD4+ T cells were enriched through positive selection using CD4 magnetic microbeads. The samples came from a different study that was designed specifically to examine the CD4+ T cell memory repertoire. Peripheral blood mononuclear cells were isolated and cryopreserved following standard operating procedures; serum was stored at -80 °C. The staining used CD3-PerCP (BW264/56), CD4-APC (RPA-T4), CD45RO-PE (UCHT1) and CD8-Pacific Orange (3B5) antibodies, and Sytox blue was used to exclude non-viable cells. Counted from cysteine to phenylalanine, this CDR3 has 15 amino acids. Just the 45-base CDR3 DNA is kept, in frame starting at base 1. In the germline V gene (reference sequence), CDR1 corresponds to MNHEY and CDR2 to SMNVEV. The V end loses 0 bases and the J end loses 6 bases, and a stretch of 15 bases separates them.

Recombination joined TRBV27 with TRBJ2-7; TRBD1 is perhaps the D gene, given 6 matching bases. The receptor was isolated from an adult in good health and CMV-seropositive. The source material was memory CD4+ T cells from blood. The DNA sequence is TGTGCCAGCAGTTTATCCGGACCACAGGGTGCCGAGCAGTACTTC. It encodes CASSLSGPQGAEQYF.